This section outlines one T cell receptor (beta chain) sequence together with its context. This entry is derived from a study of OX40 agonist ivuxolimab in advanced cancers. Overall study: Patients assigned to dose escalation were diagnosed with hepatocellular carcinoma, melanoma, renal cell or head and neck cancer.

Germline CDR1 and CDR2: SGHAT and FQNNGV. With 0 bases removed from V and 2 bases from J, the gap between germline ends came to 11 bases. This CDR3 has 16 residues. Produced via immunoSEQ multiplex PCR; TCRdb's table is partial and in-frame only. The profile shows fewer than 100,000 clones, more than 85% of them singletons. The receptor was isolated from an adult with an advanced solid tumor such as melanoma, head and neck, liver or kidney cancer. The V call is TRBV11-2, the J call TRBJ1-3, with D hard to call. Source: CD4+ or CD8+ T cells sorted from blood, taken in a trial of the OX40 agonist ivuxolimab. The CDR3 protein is CASSLDYPTPGNTIYF. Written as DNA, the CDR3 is TGTGCCAGCAGCTTAGATTACCCGACTCCTGGAAACACCATATATTTT. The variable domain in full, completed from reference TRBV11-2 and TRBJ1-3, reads EAGVAQSPRYKIIEKRQSVAFWCNPISGHATLYWYQQILGQGPKLLIQFQNNGVVDDSQLPKDRFSAERLKGVDSTLKIQPAKLEDSAVYLCASSLDYPTPGNTIYFGEGSWLTVV.